A selection of T cell receptor beta chains follows, all from one sample in a study of cytomegalovirus exposure and HLA in healthy donors. Clones were sequenced by immunoSEQ multiplex PCR, and TCRdb holds only the in-frame ones, with some missing. The sample shows 150,000 to 200,000 clones, around 76% of them seen only once. The sample was PBMCs. The receptors were sampled from a young woman in good health and CMV-seropositive. CDR3s include the opening cysteine and the closing phenylalanine or tryptophan. The order of the fields is J gene, V gene, D gene, clone size, CDR3 protein, CDR3 DNA. The D gene is left open where the match is weak. Rows may omit the clone size; those that give it use once, few, many or a size class.

>TRBJ2-1|TRBV7-2|NA|NA
CASSAGTYNEQFF
TGTGCCAGCAGCGCGGGGACCTACAATGAGCAGTTCTTC
>TRBJ2-2|TRBV6-5|NA|NA
CASRRQAAGELFF
TGTGCCAGCAGACGACAGGCGGCCGGGGAGCTGTTTTTT
>TRBJ2-5|TRBV5-1|TRBD1|NA
CASSLGQGGETQYF
TGCGCCAGCAGCTTGGGACAGGGGGGAGAGACCCAGTACTTC
>TRBJ2-1|TRBV30|NA|NA
CAWNEGVLNEQFF
TGTGCCTGGAATGAGGGAGTCCTCAATGAGCAGTTCTTC
>TRBJ2-5|TRBV6-6|NA|NA
CASSLGTTQETQYF
TGTGCCAGCAGTTTGGGGACAACTCAAGAGACCCAGTACTTC
>TRBJ2-5|TRBV9|NA|NA
CASKGGGSGETQYF
TGTGCCAGCAAAGGAGGGGGCTCCGGAGAGACCCAGTACTTC
>TRBJ1-2|TRBV2|TRBD1|once
CASRPQGIYGYTF
TGTGCCAGCAGACCACAGGGGATCTATGGCTACACCTTC
>TRBJ1-1|TRBV9|NA|NA
CASSVVGQGTSEAFF
TGTGCCAGCAGCGTAGTTGGGCAGGGTACGTCTGAAGCTTTCTTT
>TRBJ1-5|TRBV28|NA|NA
CASSLTGSPFLQPQHF
TGTGCCAGCAGTTTGACCGGGTCCCCTTTTTTGCAGCCCCAGCATTTT
>TRBJ2-5|TRBV5-4|TRBD2|NA
CASSPGTSGGETQYF
TGTGCCAGCAGCCCCGGGACTAGCGGGGGAGAGACCCAGTACTTC
>TRBJ2-7|TRBV7-2|NA|NA
CASSSADPWRPYEQYF
TGTGCCAGCAGCTCCGCCGATCCCTGGCGGCCCTACGAGCAGTACTTC
>TRBJ1-5|TRBV28|TRBD1|NA
CALQGAGQPQHF
TGTGCCTTACAGGGGGCGGGCCAGCCCCAGCATTTT
>TRBJ1-1|TRBV6-5|NA|NA
CASSYDWGGDTEAFF
TGTGCCAGCAGTTACGATTGGGGAGGGGACACTGAAGCTTTCTTT
>TRBJ2-3|TRBV4-3|TRBD1|NA
CASSQDWTGGKTDTQYF
TGCGCCAGCAGCCAAGATTGGACAGGGGGTAAGACAGATACGCAGTATTTT
>TRBJ2-7|TRBV27|NA|NA
CASKKGTYEQYF
TGTGCCAGCAAAAAGGGGACCTACGAGCAGTACTTC
>TRBJ2-2|TRBV5-6|TRBD1|NA
CASSFLGQGRAGELFF
TGTGCCAGCAGCTTCCTCGGACAGGGACGTGCCGGGGAGCTGTTTTTT
>TRBJ2-3|TRBV27|NA|NA
CASSTPNTDTQYF
TGTGCCAGCAGTACCCCTAACACAGATACGCAGTATTTT
>TRBJ2-6|TRBV6-5|NA|few
CASSYFGGSGANVLTF
TGTGCCAGCAGTTATTTCGGGGGATCTGGGGCCAACGTCCTGACTTTC
>TRBJ2-1|TRBV6-1|TRBD2|few
CASSDGLAGYEFF
TGTGCCAGCAGTGACGGACTAGCGGGATATGAGTTCTTC
>TRBJ2-7|TRBV5-1|NA|NA
CASSLEGRDYEQYF
TGCGCCAGCAGCTTGGAGGGCAGGGATTACGAGCAGTACTTC
>TRBJ1-2|TRBV10-3|NA|NA
CAISESAGGSNYGYTF
TGTGCCATCAGTGAGTCAGCGGGGGGCTCTAACTATGGCTACACCTTC
>TRBJ1-2|TRBV21-1|NA|NA
CASSKEEGRAGNYGYTF
TGTGCCAGCAGCAAAGAGGAAGGCAGGGCTGGAAACTATGGCTACACCTTC
>TRBJ2-1|TRBV6-5|TRBD2|once
CATRTSGVSYNEQFF
TGTGCCACTAGGACTAGCGGGGTCTCCTACAATGAGCAGTTCTTC
>TRBJ1-2|TRBV4-3|NA|NA
CASSQAAGYQYTF
TGCGCCAGCAGCCAAGCGGCAGGGTATCAGTACACCTTC
>TRBJ2-6|TRBV5-4|NA|NA
CASSLVGFPGANVLTF
TGTGCCAGCAGCTTGGTCGGGTTTCCTGGGGCCAACGTCCTGACTTTC
>TRBJ1-4|TRBV30|NA|NA
CAWSPDRYLFF
TGTGCCTGGAGTCCGGACAGATATCTGTTTTTT
>TRBJ2-1|TRBV4-3|TRBD2|NA
CASSQGSSGSSSYNEQFF
TGCGCCAGCAGCCAGGGTTCTAGCGGGAGTTCCTCCTACAATGAGCAGTTCTTC
>TRBJ1-5|TRBV2|NA|NA
CAIGWQGSNQPQHF
TGTGCCATCGGGTGGCAGGGGAGCAATCAGCCCCAGCATTTT
>TRBJ1-1|TRBV5-1|NA|NA
CASSLQQGEAFF
TGCGCCAGCAGCCTACAACAGGGTGAAGCTTTCTTT
>TRBJ2-7|TRBV19|TRBD1|once
CASSAGTGAYEQYF
TGTGCCAGTAGTGCCGGGACAGGAGCCTACGAGCAGTACTTC
>TRBJ1-5|TRBV2|NA|few
CASSASGSQPQHF
TGTGCCAGCAGTGCAAGTGGGAGTCAGCCCCAGCATTTT
>TRBJ2-7|TRBV15|TRBD1|few
CATSRDLNRGRGEQYF
TGTGCCACCAGCAGAGATCTTAACAGGGGGCGAGGTGAGCAGTACTTC
>TRBJ2-7|TRBV6-5|NA|NA
CASQVNTGTYEQYF
TGTGCCAGCCAAGTTAACACGGGAACCTACGAGCAGTACTTC
>TRBJ2-1|TRBV28|TRBD1|NA
CASSQGQVLTYNEQFF
TGTGCCAGCAGTCAAGGACAGGTGTTGACCTACAATGAGCAGTTCTTC
>TRBJ1-1|TRBV6-6|NA|few
CASSYSWGVGTEAFF
TGTGCCAGCAGTTACTCGTGGGGAGTGGGCACTGAAGCTTTCTTT
>TRBJ2-2|TRBV5-4|TRBD2|NA
CASSRAGGRTGELFF
TGTGCCAGCAGCCGGGCGGGGGGTAGAACCGGGGAGCTGTTTTTT
>TRBJ2-3|TRBV29-1|TRBD2|NA
CSVHLAGRDTQYF
TGCAGCGTCCATCTAGCGGGACGAGATACGCAGTATTTT
>TRBJ2-7|TRBV6-1|TRBD2|few
CASSEAGGFYEQYF
TGTGCCAGCAGTGAAGCGGGAGGGTTCTACGAGCAGTACTTC
>TRBJ2-6|TRBV5-4|NA|NA
CASSLELAGANVLTF
TGTGCCAGCAGCTTGGAACTAGCTGGGGCCAACGTCCTGACTTTC
>TRBJ2-7|TRBV7-2|TRBD1|NA
CASSFLPGQGNYEQYF
TGTGCCAGCAGCTTCTTACCGGGACAGGGTAACTACGAGCAGTACTTC
>TRBJ1-4|TRBV4-3|NA|once
CASSQDPFLNEKLFF
TGCGCCAGCAGCCAAGACCCGTTCCTTAATGAAAAACTGTTTTTT
>TRBJ1-1|TRBV5-1|TRBD1|NA
CASRAQGSSTEAFF
TGCGCCAGCAGAGCACAGGGGTCTAGCACTGAAGCTTTCTTT
>TRBJ1-5|TRBV9|TRBD1|NA
CASSRDSQLSNQPQHF
TGTGCCAGCAGTCGGGACAGCCAACTTAGCAATCAGCCCCAGCATTTT
>TRBJ1-5|TRBV28|NA|NA
CASSFAGVKDNQPQHF
TGTGCCAGCAGTTTCGCGGGGGTTAAGGACAATCAGCCCCAGCATTTT
>TRBJ2-2|TRBV7-6|TRBD2|few
CASSLLIWTSGGSTGELFF
TGTGCCAGCAGCTTATTAATTTGGACTAGCGGGGGGTCCACCGGGGAGCTGTTTTTT
>TRBJ2-5|TRBV20-1|NA|NA
CSATEKQVEYF
TGCAGTGCAACTGAAAAGCAAGTGGAGTACTTC
>TRBJ2-3|TRBV4-1|NA|NA
CASSQEDSDTQYF
TGCGCCAGCAGCCAAGAAGACTCAGATACGCAGTATTTT
>TRBJ2-7|TRBV25-1|NA|NA
CASTTDSFYEQYF
TGTGCCAGCACTACGGACAGCTTCTACGAGCAGTACTTC
>TRBJ2-7|TRBV6-1|TRBD1|NA
CATRGTVDEQYF
TGTGCCACCAGAGGGACAGTGGACGAGCAGTACTTC
>TRBJ2-3|TRBV19|NA|NA
CASRAGSTDTQYF
TGTGCCAGTCGGGCAGGGAGCACAGATACGCAGTATTTT
>TRBJ2-3|TRBV6-5|NA|NA
CASSYSSTDTQYF
TGTGCCAGCAGTTACAGCTCCACAGATACGCAGTATTTT
>TRBJ1-5|TRBV6-1|NA|few
CASSVRTGGGNQPQHF
TGTGCCAGCAGTGTAAGAACAGGCGGGGGAAATCAGCCCCAGCATTTT
>TRBJ2-5|TRBV5-1|NA|NA
CASRTQATQETQYF
TGCGCCAGCAGAACACAGGCCACTCAAGAGACCCAGTACTTC
>TRBJ2-7|TRBV27|TRBD1|NA
CASSLGQGGPYEQYF
TGTGCCAGCAGTCTAGGACAGGGTGGGCCCTACGAGCAGTACTTC
>TRBJ2-7|TRBV6-5|TRBD1|NA
CASSYADRGLYEQYF
TGTGCCAGCAGTTACGCGGACAGGGGTTTGTACGAGCAGTACTTC
>TRBJ2-7|TRBV2|NA|few
CASRRVLSWGDLGHEQYF
TGTGCCAGCAGAAGAGTATTATCGTGGGGGGACTTGGGCCACGAGCAGTACTTC
>TRBJ1-5|TRBV7-2|NA|NA
CASSLDLQPQHF
TGTGCCAGCAGCTTAGATCTTCAGCCCCAGCATTTT
>TRBJ1-6|TRBV2|TRBD1|NA
CASSEQGANNSPLHF
TGTGCCAGCAGTGAACAGGGGGCGAATAATTCACCCCTCCACTTT
>TRBJ1-2|TRBV5-8|TRBD1|NA
CASIKDRGDYGYTF
TGTGCCAGCATCAAGGACAGGGGGGACTATGGCTACACCTTC